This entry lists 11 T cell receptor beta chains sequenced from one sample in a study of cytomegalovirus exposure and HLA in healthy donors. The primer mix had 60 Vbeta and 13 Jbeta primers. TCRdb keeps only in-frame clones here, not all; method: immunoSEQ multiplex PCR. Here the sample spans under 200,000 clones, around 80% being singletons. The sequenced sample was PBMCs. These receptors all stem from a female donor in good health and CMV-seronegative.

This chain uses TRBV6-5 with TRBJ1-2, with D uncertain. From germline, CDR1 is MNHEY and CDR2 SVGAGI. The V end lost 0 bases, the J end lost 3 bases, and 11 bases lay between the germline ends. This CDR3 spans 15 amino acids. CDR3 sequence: CASSYSPQQHYGYTF. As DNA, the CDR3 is TGTGCCAGCAGTTACTCTCCCCAACAGCACTATGGCTACACCTTC.

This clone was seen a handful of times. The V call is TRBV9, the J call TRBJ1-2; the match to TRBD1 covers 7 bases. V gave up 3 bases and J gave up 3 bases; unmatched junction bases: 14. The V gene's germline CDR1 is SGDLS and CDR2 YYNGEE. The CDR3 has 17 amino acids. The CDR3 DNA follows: TGTGCCAGCAGCGCCCAGGGGGGCGGTAAGCTCCACTATGGCTACACCTTC. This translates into CASSAQGGGKLHYGYTF.

For the CDR3, the DNA is TGTGCCAGCAGGCAGCGACAGAATAGCAATCAGCCCCAGCATTTT. This sequence encodes CASRQRQNSNQPQHF. The chain carries TRBV27 and TRBJ1-5, with D perhaps TRBD1 (5 bases). The CDR3 contains 15 residues. CDR1 is MNHEY, CDR2 SMNVEV, per germline (reference sequence). V dropped 6 bases and J dropped 0 bases, with 12 bases sitting between them.

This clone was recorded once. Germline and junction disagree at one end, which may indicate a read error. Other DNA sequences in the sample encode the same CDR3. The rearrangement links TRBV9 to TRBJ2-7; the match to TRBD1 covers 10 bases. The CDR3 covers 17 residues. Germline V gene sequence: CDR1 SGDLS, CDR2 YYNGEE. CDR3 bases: TGTGCCAGTAGCGTAGGCTCTCCGACAGGGGGCCGCTACGAGCAGTACTTC. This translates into CASSVGSPTGGRYEQYF.

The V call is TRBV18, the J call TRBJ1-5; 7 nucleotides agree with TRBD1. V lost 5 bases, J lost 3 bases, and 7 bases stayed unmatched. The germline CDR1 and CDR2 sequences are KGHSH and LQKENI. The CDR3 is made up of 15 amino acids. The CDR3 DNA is TGTGCCAGCTCATATGGGACAGCTATCAATCAGCCCCAGCATTTT. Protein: CASSYGTAINQPQHF.

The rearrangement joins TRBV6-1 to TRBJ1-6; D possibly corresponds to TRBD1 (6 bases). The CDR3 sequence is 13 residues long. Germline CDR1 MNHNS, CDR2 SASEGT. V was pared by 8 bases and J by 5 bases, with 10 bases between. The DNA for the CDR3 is TGTGCCAGCGGCCGGGACAATAATTCACCCCTCCACTTT. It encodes CASGRDNNSPLHF.

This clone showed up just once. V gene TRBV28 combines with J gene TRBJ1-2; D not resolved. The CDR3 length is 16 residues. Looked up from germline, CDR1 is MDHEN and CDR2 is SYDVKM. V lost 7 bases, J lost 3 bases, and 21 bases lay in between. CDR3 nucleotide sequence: TGTGCCAGCAATACCCCCCTTCGGGGAAAGGACTATGGCTACACCTTC. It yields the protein CASNTPLRGKDYGYTF.

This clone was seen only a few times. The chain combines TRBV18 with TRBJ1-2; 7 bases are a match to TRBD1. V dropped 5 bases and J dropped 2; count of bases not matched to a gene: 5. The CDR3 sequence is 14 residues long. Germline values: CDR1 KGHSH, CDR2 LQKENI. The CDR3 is CASSSGQQNYGYTF. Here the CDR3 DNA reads TGTGCCAGCTCATCGGGACAGCAGAACTATGGCTACACCTTC.

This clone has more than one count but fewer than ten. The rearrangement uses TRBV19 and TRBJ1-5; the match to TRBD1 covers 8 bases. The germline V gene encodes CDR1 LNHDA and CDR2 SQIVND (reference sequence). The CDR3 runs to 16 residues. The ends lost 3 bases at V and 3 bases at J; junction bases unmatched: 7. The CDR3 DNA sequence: TGTGCCAGTAGTATTCTCCAGGGGGCGAACAATCAGCCCCAGCATTTT. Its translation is CASSILQGANNQPQHF.

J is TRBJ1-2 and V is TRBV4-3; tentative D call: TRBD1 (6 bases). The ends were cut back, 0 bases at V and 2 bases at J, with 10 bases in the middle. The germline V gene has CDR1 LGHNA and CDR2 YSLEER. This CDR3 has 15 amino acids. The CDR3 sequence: CASSQERGGNYGYTF. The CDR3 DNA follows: TGCGCCAGCAGCCAAGAAAGGGGGGGAAACTATGGCTACACCTTC.

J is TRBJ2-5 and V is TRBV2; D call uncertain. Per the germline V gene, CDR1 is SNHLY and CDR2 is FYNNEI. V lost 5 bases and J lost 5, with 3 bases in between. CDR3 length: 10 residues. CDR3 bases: TGTGCCAGCAGTTATGAGACCCAGTACTTC. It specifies CASSYETQYF.